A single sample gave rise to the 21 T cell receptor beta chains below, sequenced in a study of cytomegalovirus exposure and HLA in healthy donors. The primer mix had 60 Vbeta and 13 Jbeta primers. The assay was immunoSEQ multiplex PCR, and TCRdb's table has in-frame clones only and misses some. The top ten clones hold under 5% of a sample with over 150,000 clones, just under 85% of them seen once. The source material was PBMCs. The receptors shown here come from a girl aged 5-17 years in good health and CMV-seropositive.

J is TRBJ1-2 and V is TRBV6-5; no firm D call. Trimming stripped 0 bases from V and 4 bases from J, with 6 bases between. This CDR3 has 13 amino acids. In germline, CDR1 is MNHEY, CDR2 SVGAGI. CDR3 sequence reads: CASSYSGVYGYTF. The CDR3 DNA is TGTGCCAGCAGTTACTCCGGGGTCTATGGCTACACCTTC.

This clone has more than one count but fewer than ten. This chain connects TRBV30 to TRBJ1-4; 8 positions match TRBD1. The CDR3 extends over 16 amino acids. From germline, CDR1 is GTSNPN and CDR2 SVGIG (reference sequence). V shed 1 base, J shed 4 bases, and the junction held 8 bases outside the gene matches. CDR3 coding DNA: TGTGCCTGGAGTGACCCCGGGACAGGCTATAATGAAAAACTGTTTTTT. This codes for CAWSDPGTGYNEKLFF. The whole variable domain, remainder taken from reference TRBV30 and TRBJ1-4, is SQTIHQWPATLVQPVGSPLSLECTVEGTSNPNLYWYRQAAGRGLQLLFYSVGIGQISSEVPQNLSASRPQDRQFILSSKKLLLSDSGFYLCAWSDPGTGYNEKLFFGSGTQLSVL.

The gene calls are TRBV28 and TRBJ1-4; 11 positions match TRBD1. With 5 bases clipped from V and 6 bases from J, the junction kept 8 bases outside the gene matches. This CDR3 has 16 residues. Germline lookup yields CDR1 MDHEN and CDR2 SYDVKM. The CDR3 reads CASSDLKGQGDEKLFF. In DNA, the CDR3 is TGTGCCAGCAGTGACCTGAAGGGACAGGGGGATGAAAAACTGTTTTTT. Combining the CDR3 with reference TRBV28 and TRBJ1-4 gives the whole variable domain DVKVTQSSRYLVKRTGEKVFLECVQDMDHENMFWYRQDPGLGLRLIYFSYDVKMKEKGDIPEGYSVSREKKERFSLILESASTNQTSMYLCASSDLKGQGDEKLFFGSGTQLSVL.

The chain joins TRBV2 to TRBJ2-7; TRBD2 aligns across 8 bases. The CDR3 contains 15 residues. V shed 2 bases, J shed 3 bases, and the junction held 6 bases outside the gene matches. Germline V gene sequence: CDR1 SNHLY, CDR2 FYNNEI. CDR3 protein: CASSESGGGIYEQYF. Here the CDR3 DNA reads TGTGCCAGCAGTGAATCGGGCGGGGGGATCTACGAGCAGTACTTC.

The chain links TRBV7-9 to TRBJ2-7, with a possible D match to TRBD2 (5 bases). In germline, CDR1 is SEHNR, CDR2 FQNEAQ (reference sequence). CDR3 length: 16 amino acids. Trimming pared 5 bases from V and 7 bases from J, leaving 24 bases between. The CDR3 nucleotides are TGTGCCAGCAGCACCCAAGGGATCTCCTCCGGGATAGAGCAGTACTTC. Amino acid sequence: CASSTQGISSGIEQYF.

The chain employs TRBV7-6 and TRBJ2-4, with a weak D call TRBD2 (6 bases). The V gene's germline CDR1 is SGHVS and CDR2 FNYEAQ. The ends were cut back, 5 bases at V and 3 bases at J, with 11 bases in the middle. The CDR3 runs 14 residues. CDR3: CASSPGGDKNIQYF. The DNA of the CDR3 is TGTGCCAGCAGCCCCGGGGGAGACAAAAACATTCAGTACTTC.

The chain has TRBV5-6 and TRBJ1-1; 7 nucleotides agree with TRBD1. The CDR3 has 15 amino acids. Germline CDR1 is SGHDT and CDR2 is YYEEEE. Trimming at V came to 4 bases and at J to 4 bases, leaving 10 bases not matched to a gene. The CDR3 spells CASSRTGVYFTEAFF. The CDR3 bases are TGTGCCAGCAGCCGTACAGGGGTCTATTTCACTGAAGCTTTCTTT.

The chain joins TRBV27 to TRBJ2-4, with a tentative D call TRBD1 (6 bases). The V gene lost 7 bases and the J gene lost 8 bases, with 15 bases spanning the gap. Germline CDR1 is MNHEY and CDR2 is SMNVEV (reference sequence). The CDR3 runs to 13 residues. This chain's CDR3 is CASNQKGGDIQYF. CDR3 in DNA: TGTGCCAGCAATCAAAAAGGGGGAGACATTCAGTACTTC.

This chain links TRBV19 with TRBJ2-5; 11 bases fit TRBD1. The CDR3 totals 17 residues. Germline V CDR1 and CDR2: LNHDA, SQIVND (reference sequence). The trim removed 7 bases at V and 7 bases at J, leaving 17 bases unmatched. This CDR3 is CASNKGPGQGDSGTQYF. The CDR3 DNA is TGTGCCAGTAATAAAGGGCCGGGACAGGGGGACTCAGGGACCCAGTACTTC.

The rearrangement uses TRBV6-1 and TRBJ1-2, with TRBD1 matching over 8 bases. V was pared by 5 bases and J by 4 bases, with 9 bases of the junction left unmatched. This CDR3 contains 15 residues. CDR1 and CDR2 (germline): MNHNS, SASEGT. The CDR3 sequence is CASSIDRGSFYGYTF. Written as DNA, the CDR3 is TGTGCCAGCAGTATAGACAGGGGATCCTTCTATGGCTACACCTTC.

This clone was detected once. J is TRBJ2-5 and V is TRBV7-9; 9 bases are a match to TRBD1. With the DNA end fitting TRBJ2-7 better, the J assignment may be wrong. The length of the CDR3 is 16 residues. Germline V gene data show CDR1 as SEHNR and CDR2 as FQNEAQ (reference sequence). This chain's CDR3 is CASSLNTGQGHYEQYF. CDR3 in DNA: TGTGCCAGCAGCTTAAATACGGGACAGGGACACTACGAGCAGTACTTC.

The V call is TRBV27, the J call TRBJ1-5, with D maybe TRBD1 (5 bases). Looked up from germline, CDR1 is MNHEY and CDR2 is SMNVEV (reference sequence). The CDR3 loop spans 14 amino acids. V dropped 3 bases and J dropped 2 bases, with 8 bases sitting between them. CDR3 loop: CASSFTGGNQPQHF. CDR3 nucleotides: TGTGCCAGCAGTTTTACGGGGGGCAATCAGCCCCAGCATTTT.

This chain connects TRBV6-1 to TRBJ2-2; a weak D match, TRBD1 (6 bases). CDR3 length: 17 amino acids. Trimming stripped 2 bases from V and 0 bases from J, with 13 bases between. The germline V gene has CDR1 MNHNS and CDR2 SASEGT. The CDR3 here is CASSERVTGTNTGELFF. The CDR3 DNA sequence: TGTGCCAGCAGTGAACGTGTAACAGGGACGAACACCGGGGAGCTGTTTTTT.

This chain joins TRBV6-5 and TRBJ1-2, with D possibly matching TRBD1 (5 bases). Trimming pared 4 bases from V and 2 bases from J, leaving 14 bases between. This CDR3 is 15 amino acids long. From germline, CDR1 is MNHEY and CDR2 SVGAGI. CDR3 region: CASSLDGGTNYGYTF. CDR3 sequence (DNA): TGTGCCAGCAGTTTGGACGGGGGGACCAACTATGGCTACACCTTC.

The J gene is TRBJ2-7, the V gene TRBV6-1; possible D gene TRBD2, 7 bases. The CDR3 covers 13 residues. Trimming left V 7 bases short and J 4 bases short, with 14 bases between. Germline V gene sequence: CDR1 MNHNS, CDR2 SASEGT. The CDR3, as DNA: TGTGCCAGCACCTTTAGGGGGGGATACGAGCAGTACTTC. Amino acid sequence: CASTFRGGYEQYF.

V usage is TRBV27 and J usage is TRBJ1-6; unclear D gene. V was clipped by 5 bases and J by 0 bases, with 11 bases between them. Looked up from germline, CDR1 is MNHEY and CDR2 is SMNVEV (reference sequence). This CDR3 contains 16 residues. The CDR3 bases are TGTGCCAGCAGTCTGGCGGTAGACTCCTATAATTCACCCCTCCACTTT. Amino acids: CASSLAVDSYNSPLHF.

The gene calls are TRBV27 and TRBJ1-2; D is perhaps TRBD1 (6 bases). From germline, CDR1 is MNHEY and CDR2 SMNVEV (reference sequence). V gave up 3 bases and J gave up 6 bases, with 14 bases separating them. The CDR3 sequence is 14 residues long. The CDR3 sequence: CASSLGGLLDGYTF. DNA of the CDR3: TGTGCCAGCAGTTTGGGGGGGCTCTTGGATGGCTACACCTTC.

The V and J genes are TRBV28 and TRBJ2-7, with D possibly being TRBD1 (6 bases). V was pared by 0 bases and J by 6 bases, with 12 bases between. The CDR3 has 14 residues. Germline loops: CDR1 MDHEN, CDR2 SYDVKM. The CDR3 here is CASSLWGAEGEQYF. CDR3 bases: TGTGCCAGCAGTTTATGGGGGGCTGAGGGCGAGCAGTACTTC.

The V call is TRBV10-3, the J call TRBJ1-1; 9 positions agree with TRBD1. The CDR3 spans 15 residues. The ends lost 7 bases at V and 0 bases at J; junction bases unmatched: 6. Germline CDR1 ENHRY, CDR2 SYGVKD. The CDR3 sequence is CAINGQGLMNTEAFF. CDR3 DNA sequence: TGTGCCATCAATGGACAGGGGTTGATGAACACTGAAGCTTTCTTT.

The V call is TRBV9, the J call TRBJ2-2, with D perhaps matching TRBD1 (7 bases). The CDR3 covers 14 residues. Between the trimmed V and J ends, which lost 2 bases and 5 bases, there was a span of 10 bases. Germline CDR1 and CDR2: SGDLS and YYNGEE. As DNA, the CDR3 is TGTGCCAGCAGCGTCAGGGGGGATACCGGGGAGCTGTTTTTT. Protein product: CASSVRGDTGELFF.

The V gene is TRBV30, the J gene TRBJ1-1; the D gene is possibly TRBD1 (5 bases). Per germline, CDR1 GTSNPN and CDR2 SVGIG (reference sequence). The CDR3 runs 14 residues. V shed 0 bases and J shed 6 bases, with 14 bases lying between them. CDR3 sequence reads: CAWSVGQGSSEAFF. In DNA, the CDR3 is TGTGCCTGGAGTGTAGGTCAGGGCTCCTCTGAAGCTTTCTTT.